What follows describes a single T cell receptor (beta chain). This study enrolled people aged about 18 to 100 from about 24 US geographic areas. Cohort assignment relied on participant-reported clinical history. In the authors' methods: Amplification with reference gene primers provided the estimates of nucleated cell counts. The protocol was immunoSEQ multiplex PCR, while the TCRdb copy is restricted to in-frame clones and leaves out a portion. The V and J calls and clone size come from that table; D and trimming were worked out from the DNA. The data show fewer than 250,000 clones, around 89% seen once. The sample belongs to a study of blood T cell repertoires in COVID-19. Study context: Collection of acute and convalescent COVID-19 samples took place in the United States, Italy and Spain.

This TCR was sampled from a man aged 45 to 65 who had been exposed to COVID-19. Sequenced input: PBMCs or T cells enriched from blood (not recorded which).

CDR3 sequence: CASTYRYRATNEKLFF. In DNA form, the CDR3 reads TGTGCCAGTACCTACCGTTACAGGGCAACTAATGAAAAACTGTTTTTT. V and J are TRBV19 and TRBJ1-4; TRBD1 might be the D (6 bases). The CDR3 runs 16 residues. Germline V lookup: CDR1 LNHDA, CDR2 SQIVND (reference sequence). The V end was cut by 7 bases, the J end by 0 bases, with 15 bases between.